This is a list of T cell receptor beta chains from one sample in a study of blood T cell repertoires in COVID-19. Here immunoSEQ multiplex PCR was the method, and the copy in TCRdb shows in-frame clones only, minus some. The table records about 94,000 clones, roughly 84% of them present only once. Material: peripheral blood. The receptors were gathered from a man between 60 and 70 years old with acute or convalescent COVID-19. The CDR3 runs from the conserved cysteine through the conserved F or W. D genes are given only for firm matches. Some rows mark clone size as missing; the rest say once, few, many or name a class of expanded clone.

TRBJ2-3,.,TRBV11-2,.,TGTGCCAGCAGCTTAGATCGGGCAGATACGCAGTATTTT,CASSLDRADTQYF
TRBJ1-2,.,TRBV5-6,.,TGTGCCAGCAGCTTGTGGACTCGGCTTGACGGCTACACCTTC,CASSLWTRLDGYTF
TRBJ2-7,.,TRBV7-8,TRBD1,TGTGCCAGCAGCGAATGGACAGGGGTGTCCTACGAGCAGTACTTC,CASSEWTGVSYEQYF
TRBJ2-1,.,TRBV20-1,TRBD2,TGCAGTGCTAGTGACCGTTTAACGGGGGGGCTGAATGAGCAGTTCTTC,CSASDRLTGGLNEQFF
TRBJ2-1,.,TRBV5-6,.,TGTGCCAGCAGCTTGCGGGGGAGTAATGAGCAGTTCTTC,CASSLRGSNEQFF
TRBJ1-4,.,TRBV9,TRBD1,TGTGCCAGCAGCGTCACGACAGGGAGGACTAATGAAAAACTGTTTTTT,CASSVTTGRTNEKLFF
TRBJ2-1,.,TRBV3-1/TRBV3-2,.,TGTGCCAGCAGCCAAGAACCAGCGGGCTCCTACAATGAGCAGTTCTTC,CASSQEPAGSYNEQFF
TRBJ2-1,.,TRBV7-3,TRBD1,TGTGCCAGCAGCTTAAAGGGACAGGGAAGCTCCTACAATGAGCAGTTCTTC,CASSLKGQGSSYNEQFF
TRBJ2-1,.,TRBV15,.,TGTGCCACCAGCAGGGAGGGATCTAATAGGAATGAGCAGTTCTTC,CATSREGSNRNEQFF
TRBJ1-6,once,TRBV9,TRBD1,TGTGCCAGCAGCTCGGGACAGGGAAGCTCCTATAATTCACCCCTCCACTTT,CASSSGQGSSYNSPLHF
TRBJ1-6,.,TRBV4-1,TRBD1,TGCGCCAGCAGACAGGGACAGGAGGGTTATTCACCCCTCCACTTT,CASRQGQEGYSPLHF
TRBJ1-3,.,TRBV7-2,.,TGTGCCAGCAGCTCACAGTCATCTGGAAACACCATATATTTT,CASSSQSSGNTIYF
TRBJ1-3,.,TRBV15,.,TGTGCCACCAGCAGAGATCCCGAGGCTCAGGGAAACACCATATATTTT,CATSRDPEAQGNTIYF
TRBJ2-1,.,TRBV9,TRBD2,TGTGCCAGCGCGATAGCGGGGGGGGATGAGCAGTTCTTC,CASAIAGGDEQFF
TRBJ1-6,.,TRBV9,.,TGTGCCAGCAGCGTAGGACCGCCTGGGAGTTCACCCCTCCACTTT,CASSVGPPGSSPLHF
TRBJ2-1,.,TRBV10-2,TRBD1,TGCGCCAGCAGAGGACAGGGGGCGAATGAGCAGTTCTTC,CASRGQGANEQFF
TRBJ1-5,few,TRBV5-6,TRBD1,TGTGCCAGCAGCTATTGGGGACAGAAGGGTCAGCCCCAGCATTTT,CASSYWGQKGQPQHF
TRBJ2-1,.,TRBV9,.,TGTGCCAGCAGCGTTCCCGCCCTGTGGAGGGTCCGGTCTGCGAACAATGAGCAGTTCTTC,CASSVPALWRVRSANNEQFF
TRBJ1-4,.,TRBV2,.,TGTGCCAGCTGCCCCAGGGGTTTTGAAAAACTGTTTTTT,CASCPRGFEKLFF
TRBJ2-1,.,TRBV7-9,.,TGTGCCAGCAGCTTGAGCGGTGAGCAGTTCTTC,CASSLSGEQFF
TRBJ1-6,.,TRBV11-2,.,TGTGCCAGCACCCGAGGGGGCTCCTATAATTCACCCCTCCACTTT,CASTRGGSYNSPLHF
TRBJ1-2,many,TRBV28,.,TGTGCCAGCAGTTCCGGACAGCTCTATGGCTACACCTTC,CASSSGQLYGYTF
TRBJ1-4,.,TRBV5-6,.,TGTGCCAGCAGCTTGGCAGGTGCAACTAATGAAAAACTGTTTTTT,CASSLAGATNEKLFF
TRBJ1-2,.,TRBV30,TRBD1,TGTGCCTGGAGTGTAGGACAGGGTGGATATGGCTACACCTTC,CAWSVGQGGYGYTF
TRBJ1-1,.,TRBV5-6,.,TGTGCCAGCAGCTCCCCAGGGTTTGAAGCTTTCTTT,CASSSPGFEAFF
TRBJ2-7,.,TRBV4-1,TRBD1,TGCGCCAGCAGCCAAGGCCCAGCCCCAGGGGGCTACGAGCAGTACTTC,CASSQGPAPGGYEQYF
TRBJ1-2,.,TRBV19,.,TGTGCCAGTAGTATAGGAGGGATTGGAGGCTATGGCTACACCTTC,CASSIGGIGGYGYTF
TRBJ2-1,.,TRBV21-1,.,TGTGCCAGCAGCAAAGCGAAGTACGGCGGGAGGGTTTACAATGAGCAGTTCTTC,CASSKAKYGGRVYNEQFF
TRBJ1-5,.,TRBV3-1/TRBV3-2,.,TGTGCCAGCAGCCCCCCCTATAGCAATCAGCCCCAGCATTTT,CASSPPYSNQPQHF